Below are 25 T cell receptor beta chains sequenced from a single sample in a study of lymphopenia after photon versus proton radiotherapy. TCRdb keeps only in-frame clones here, not all; method: immunoSEQ multiplex PCR. This sample has 13,000 or so clones, with roughly nine tenths found just once. Material: peripheral blood, obtained from a patient treated with photon-based radiotherapy. These receptors all stem from a man in his fifties or sixties with pancreatic cancer.

The V call is TRBV7-2, the J call TRBJ2-5; 16 bases agree with TRBD2. Trimming took 5 bases from V and 9 from J; bases not matched to a gene: 6. CDR3 length: 15 residues. The germline CDR1 and CDR2 sequences are SGHTA and FQGNSA. The CDR3 DNA follows: TGTGCCAGCAGCCCCGCCGGGACTAGCGGGGGGGCCCAGTACTTC. Translating gives CASSPAGTSGGAQYF.

In this sample, this clone turned up a few times. CDR3 in DNA: TGTGCCAGCAGGAAGCGGGACAGTTATGGCTACACCTTC. Amino acid sequence: CASRKRDSYGYTF. The chain links TRBV6-5 to TRBJ1-2, with 7 positions matching TRBD1. This CDR3 is built from 13 residues. V shed 6 bases and J 5 bases; nucleotides not matched to a gene: 6. In germline, CDR1 is MNHEY, CDR2 SVGAGI.

This sequence joins TRBV2 and TRBJ1-6, with D uncertain. Germline assignment: CDR1 SNHLY and CDR2 FYNNEI. This CDR3 has 14 residues. V was shortened by 11 bases and J by 0 bases, with 11 bases between the two germline ends. In DNA, the CDR3 is TGTGCCTCGGAGGGCAGCTCCTATAATTCACCCCTCCACTTT. Its protein product is CASEGSSYNSPLHF.

The chain is built from TRBV5-1 and TRBJ1-4; unclear D gene. The V gene's germline CDR1 is SGHRS and CDR2 YFSETQ. Trimming removed 1 base at V and 1 base at J, with 8 bases between. This CDR3 spans 15 amino acids. The CDR3 protein is CASSLQVGTNEKLFF. In DNA form, the CDR3 reads TGCGCCAGCAGCTTGCAGGTGGGAACTAATGAAAAACTGTTTTTT.

V gene TRBV2 combines with J gene TRBJ2-7; the D is unclear. The CDR3 totals 14 residues. Trimming shortened V by 4 bases and J by 4 bases, and 14 bases separated the two germline ends. In germline, CDR1 is SNHLY, CDR2 FYNNEI. CDR3 in DNA: TGTGCCAGCAGTGTGGGTCGGACCAAGTACGAGCAGTACTTC. Encoded protein: CASSVGRTKYEQYF.

DNA of the CDR3: TGTGCCAGCAGTGAAAGATGGGGGGCGAATCAGCCCCAGCATTTT. Translating it yields CASSERWGANQPQHF. V usage is TRBV2 and J usage is TRBJ1-5, with D possibly being TRBD1 (6 bases). Germline CDR1 and CDR2: SNHLY and FYNNEI. The CDR3 runs 15 residues. The V gene lost 2 bases and the J gene lost 4 bases, with 12 bases spanning the gap.

The chain recombines TRBV5-1 with TRBJ2-1; 12 nucleotides agree with TRBD2. There are 15 residues in the CDR3. The V gene's germline CDR1 is SGHRS and CDR2 YFSETQ. The trim removed 2 bases at V and 9 bases at J, leaving 6 bases unmatched. The CDR3 sequence: CASSFLAGGPAEQFF. Here the CDR3 DNA reads TGCGCCAGCAGCTTTCTAGCGGGGGGGCCGGCTGAGCAGTTCTTC.

The V and J genes are TRBV4-3 and TRBJ2-1, with 8 bases that match TRBD2. The CDR3 runs 14 residues. Germline trimming cut 4 bases from V and 14 bases from J; bases unmatched to any gene: 13. In germline, CDR1 is LGHNA, CDR2 YSLEER. The CDR3, as DNA: TGCGCCAGCAGCCCGGAGGAGTGGCGGGGGGAGAAGTTCTTC. Protein sequence: CASSPEEWRGEKFF.

The chain joins TRBV6-4 to TRBJ2-1, with TRBD2 matching over 8 bases. Germline CDR1 and CDR2: MRHNA and SNTAGT. V was clipped by 5 bases and J by 7 bases; unmatched bases: 13. The CDR3 is made up of 16 amino acids. The CDR3 loop is CASSPRLVIAGNEQFF. The CDR3 DNA reads TGTGCCAGCAGTCCCAGATTGGTGATAGCGGGGAATGAGCAGTTCTTC.

The chain joins TRBV29-1 to TRBJ2-5; 9 bases agree with TRBD2. TRBJ2-7 explains the end of the DNA better; the J call may be wrong. Germline V gene data show CDR1 as SQVTM and CDR2 as ANQGSEA. The CDR3 length is 14 residues. The CDR3 nucleotides read TGCAGCGCCGACATAGCGGGAGCTTCCTACGAGCAGTACTTC. Translating it yields CSADIAGASYEQYF.

Concerning this clone itself: The junction differs from germline at one of its ends, possibly a read error. This same CDR3 is encoded by further DNA sequences in the sample. The rearrangement joins TRBV5-6 to TRBJ2-7, with D possibly being TRBD1 (6 bases). CDR1 is SGHDT and CDR2 is YYEEEE in the germline V gene. This CDR3 contains 14 residues. The CDR3 sequence is CASSFDRLSYEQYF. CDR3 DNA sequence: TGCGCCAGCAGCTTTGACAGGTTATCCTACGAGCAGTACTTC.

V and J are TRBV20-1 and TRBJ1-1; TRBD1 aligns across 7 bases. The junction had 2 bases not matched to a gene; V was cut back by 3 bases and J by 13 bases. The CDR3 has 9 residues. Per germline, CDR1 DFQATT and CDR2 SNEGSKA (reference sequence). The DNA of the CDR3 is TGCAGTGCTAGGGACAGGAATTTCTTT. Its protein product is CSARDRNFF.

V gene TRBV2 combines with J gene TRBJ2-5, with D perhaps TRBD1 or TRBD2 (6 bases each). Germline-derived CDR1 and CDR2 are SNHLY and FYNNEI. Trimming cost V 6 bases and J 1 base, with 12 bases left between them. The CDR3 consists of 14 residues. CDR3 nucleotide sequence: TGTGCCAGCAGAGGGGGACTTTTCCAAGAGACCCAGTACTTC. Amino acid sequence: CASRGGLFQETQYF.

The V call is TRBV12-5, the J call TRBJ2-3, with D perhaps assigned TRBD1 or TRBD2 (6 bases each). Trimming cost V 5 bases and J 4 bases, with 13 bases left between them. Germline loops: CDR1 LGHNT, CDR2 FRNRAP. The CDR3 runs to 14 residues. DNA of the CDR3: TGTGCTAGTGGTCCTTGGGGGGCCGCAGATACGCAGTATTTT. It yields the protein CASGPWGAADTQYF.

This chain uses TRBV6-5 with TRBJ2-5; TRBD1 is a possible D gene (7 bases). CDR3 length: 14 amino acids. The germline V gene encodes CDR1 MNHEY and CDR2 SVGAGI. V dropped 5 bases and J dropped 1 base, with 11 bases sitting between them. CDR3 residues: CASSRQGLQETQYF. Written as DNA, the CDR3 is TGTGCCAGCAGTCGACAGGGACTCCAAGAGACCCAGTACTTC.

This clone showed up just once. The chain recombines TRBV19 with TRBJ1-5, with D uncertain. Trimming removed 6 bases at V and 0 bases at J, with 12 bases between. CDR3 length equals 15 residues. Germline V gene sequence: CDR1 LNHDA, CDR2 SQIVND (reference sequence). CDR3 nucleotides: TGTGCCAGTAGGTCCGCACTTTATAGCAATCAGCCCCAGCATTTT. Amino acids: CASRSALYSNQPQHF.

The rearrangement uses TRBV5-1 and TRBJ2-5; D gene ambiguous. Trimming took 0 bases from V and 4 from J, leaving 10 bases between them. The length of the CDR3 is 14 residues. From germline, CDR1 is SGHRS and CDR2 YFSETQ. In DNA form, the CDR3 reads TGCGCCAGCAGCTTGGGGTCTATCGGAGAGACCCAGTACTTC. Its translation: CASSLGSIGETQYF.

The chain has TRBV18 and TRBJ2-7; 11 nucleotides agree with TRBD1. CDR3 size: 15 residues. Germline assignment: CDR1 KGHSH and CDR2 LQKENI. Trimming at V came to 4 bases and at J to 2 bases, leaving 4 bases not matched to a gene. CDR3 bases: TGTGCCAGCTCACGGCCGGGACAGGGGGCCTACGAGCAGTACTTC. It is translated as CASSRPGQGAYEQYF.

The chain combines TRBV7-2 with TRBJ2-3, with D perhaps matching TRBD2 (7 bases). The ends were cut back, 5 bases at V and 1 base at J, with 19 bases in the middle. CDR1 and CDR2 from the germline V gene are SGHTA and FQGNSA. The CDR3 loop spans 17 amino acids. This chain's CDR3 is CASSPSGGAGGTDTQYF. CDR3 bases: TGTGCCAGCAGCCCCTCTGGGGGGGCCGGTGGCACAGATACGCAGTATTTT.

The V and J genes are TRBV5-1 and TRBJ1-1; perhaps TRBD1 as D (5 bases). Germline V lookup: CDR1 SGHRS, CDR2 YFSETQ. The CDR3 runs 13 residues. The ends were cut back, 3 bases at V and 6 bases at J, with 12 bases in the middle. CDR3 bases: TGCGCCAGCAGCTGGGGAACAGGCTCTGAAGCTTTCTTT. Translated: CASSWGTGSEAFF. The whole variable domain, filled in from reference TRBV5-1 and TRBJ1-1, reads KAGVTQTPRYLIKTRGQQVTLSCSPISGHRSVSWYQQTPGQGLQFLFEYFSETQRNKGNFPGRFSGRQFSNSRSEMNVSTLELGDSALYLCASSWGTGSEAFFGQGTRLTVV.

This clone has just one count. In DNA, the CDR3 is TGTGCCAGCCAGGACAGGGGCTTGAAAAAACTGTTTTTT. Protein sequence: CASQDRGLKKLFF. The chain couples TRBV2 to TRBJ1-4, with 9 bases aligning to TRBD1. V gave up 8 bases and J gave up 9 bases; unmatched junction bases: 7. The CDR3 extends over 13 amino acids. Germline loops: CDR1 SNHLY, CDR2 FYNNEI.

This clone was counted only a few times. The CDR3 here is CASNHPPGAGSYNSPLHF. Written as DNA, the CDR3 is TGTGCCAGCAACCACCCCCCCGGGGCGGGCTCCTATAATTCACCCCTCCACTTT. The chain joins TRBV7-9 to TRBJ1-6, with D possibly TRBD1 on 5 matching bases. Between the trimmed V and J ends, which lost 7 bases and 0 bases, there was a span of 19 bases. In germline, CDR1 is SEHNR, CDR2 FQNEAQ (reference sequence). The CDR3 has 18 residues.

The chain is built from TRBV15 and TRBJ1-6; the D gene is possibly TRBD1 (6 bases). Looked up from germline, CDR1 is LNHNV and CDR2 is YYDKDF (reference sequence). The CDR3 loop spans 15 amino acids. Trimming pared 6 bases from V and 9 bases from J, leaving 18 bases between. Here the CDR3 reads CATSKVRGLGSPLHF. For the CDR3, the DNA is TGTGCCACCAGTAAGGTCAGGGGATTGGGTTCACCCCTCCACTTT.

V is TRBV30 and J is TRBJ1-1; tentative D call: TRBD1 (6 bases). This CDR3 has 14 residues. Germline values: CDR1 GTSNPN, CDR2 SVGIG (reference sequence). V lost 4 bases and J lost 4, with 16 bases in between. CDR3 coding DNA: TGTGCCTGGACACAGGGCCCTGGGGCCACTGAAGCTTTCTTT. The encoded protein is CAWTQGPGATEAFF.

The chain links TRBV27 to TRBJ1-6; 10 nucleotides line up with TRBD1. CDR1 MNHEY and CDR2 SMNVEV come from the germline V gene (reference sequence). V dropped 5 bases and J dropped 9; count of bases not matched to a gene: 10. The CDR3 runs to 16 residues. The CDR3 DNA reads as TGTGCCAGCAGTACCAAAAACCGGGACAGGGGTTCACCCCTCCACTTT. Amino acid sequence: CASSTKNRDRGSPLHF.